The 13 T cell receptor beta chains listed next were all sequenced from one sample in a study of blood T cell repertoires in COVID-19. Method: immunoSEQ multiplex PCR; TCRdb's copy keeps in-frame clones and lacks some. In the table there are approximately 300,000 clones, under 95% of which are singletons. The sequencing input was PBMCs or T cells enriched from blood (not recorded which). All receptors derive from a woman aged 25 to 39 who had recovered from COVID-19.

The chain has TRBV28 and TRBJ1-1, with D possibly TRBD1 on 5 matching bases. CDR1 MDHEN and CDR2 SYDVKM come from the germline V gene. V dropped 2 bases and J dropped 3 bases, with 10 bases sitting between them. This CDR3 has 14 residues. In DNA form, the CDR3 reads TGTGCCAGCAGTTTAAGGGGTCCTTACACTGAAGCTTTCTTT. It specifies CASSLRGPYTEAFF.

The chain joins TRBV4-2 to TRBJ1-6; tentatively, D is TRBD1 (5 bases). The CDR3 loop spans 15 amino acids. Germline CDR1 reads LGHNA; CDR2 reads YNFKEQ. Between the trimmed V and J ends, which lost 1 base and 6 bases, there was a span of 10 bases. CDR3 sequence: CASSQGGRGNSPLHF. The CDR3 DNA follows: TGTGCCAGCAGCCAAGGGGGCCGTGGTAATTCACCCCTCCACTTT.

CDR3 sequence: CASSAKTSGSGEQFF. DNA for the CDR3: TGTGCCAGCAGCGCAAAGACTAGCGGGAGTGGTGAGCAGTTCTTC. This chain links TRBV9 with TRBJ2-1; 12 positions match TRBD2. The CDR3 has 15 residues. Germline V lookup: CDR1 SGDLS, CDR2 YYNGEE. After removal of 3 bases from V and 9 bases from J, the junction contained 7 bases not matched to a gene.

This sequence joins TRBV28 and TRBJ2-7, with 7 bases fitting TRBD1. The V and J ends lost 2 bases and 2 bases, in that order; junction bases with no gene match: 3. The CDR3 totals 14 residues. Per the germline V gene, CDR1 is MDHEN and CDR2 is SYDVKM. Here the CDR3 reads CASSLPQGPYEQYF. The CDR3, as DNA: TGTGCCAGCAGTTTACCACAGGGGCCCTACGAGCAGTACTTC.

The chain has TRBV4-3 and TRBJ2-7; TRBD1 is a possible D gene (6 bases). The CDR3 has 17 amino acids. The germline V gene has CDR1 LGHNA and CDR2 YSLEER. Trimming cost V 0 bases and J 4 bases, with 19 bases left between them. Here the CDR3 DNA reads TGCGCCAGCAGCCAAGAGGTTTTTGTCGACAGGCCGTACGAGCAGTACTTC. Protein: CASSQEVFVDRPYEQYF.

This sequence joins TRBV6-2 or TRBV6-3 and TRBJ2-5; D is unresolved. CDR3 length: 14 amino acids. CDR1 MNHEY and CDR2 SVGEGT come from the germline V gene. Trimming removed 0 bases at V and 5 bases at J, with 10 bases between. The CDR3 loop reads CASSYSTRSETQYF. DNA of the CDR3: TGTGCCAGCAGTTACTCGACACGTTCCGAGACCCAGTACTTC.

This chain links TRBV6-2 or TRBV6-3 with TRBJ2-1; D may be TRBD1 (5 bases). The germline CDR1 and CDR2 sequences are MNHEY and SVGEGT. The CDR3 has 13 residues. Trimming removed 4 bases at V and 5 bases at J, with 9 bases between. This CDR3 is CASSFRQNNEQFF. The CDR3 region has the DNA TGTGCCAGCAGTTTCAGACAGAACAATGAGCAGTTCTTC.

The CDR3 is CASSPLGQGYYGYTF. The CDR3 DNA reads as TGTGCCAGCAGTCCTTTGGGACAGGGGTACTATGGCTACACCTTC. This chain joins TRBV28 and TRBJ1-2; 10 bases are a match to TRBD1. After removal of 5 bases from V and 3 bases from J, the junction contained 6 bases not matched to a gene. Germline CDR1 MDHEN, CDR2 SYDVKM. The CDR3 covers 15 residues.

The chain is built from TRBV5-6 and TRBJ2-3; 9 bases agree with TRBD2. Germline assignment: CDR1 SGHDT and CDR2 YYEEEE. This CDR3 contains 16 residues. J was trimmed by 1 base and V by 4 bases; bases with no gene match: 7. The CDR3 sequence: CASSRNSGSGTDTQYF. In DNA form, the CDR3 reads TGTGCCAGCAGCCGTAATAGCGGGAGCGGCACAGATACGCAGTATTTT.

J is TRBJ2-1 and V is TRBV7-3; the D gene is possibly TRBD2 (5 bases). Germline-derived CDR1 and CDR2 are SGHTA and FQGTGA. V lost 0 bases to trimming and J lost 0 bases, with 15 bases between them. This CDR3 is 18 amino acids long. CDR3 protein: CASSLTLGNGLSYNEQFF. Here the CDR3 DNA reads TGTGCCAGCAGCTTAACTCTAGGGAACGGACTCTCCTACAATGAGCAGTTCTTC.

This sequence joins TRBV4-2 and TRBJ1-6; D unclear. Germline-derived CDR1 and CDR2 are LGHNA and YNFKEQ. V was trimmed by 0 bases and J by 5 bases, leaving 17 bases between them. This CDR3 spans 18 amino acids. For the CDR3, the DNA is TGTGCCAGCAGCCAAGAAGACACCAGGAGCGGTAATAATTCACCCCTCCACTTT. It translates to CASSQEDTRSGNNSPLHF.

The chain is built from TRBV18 and TRBJ1-3; the D is unclear. V shed 3 bases and J shed 0 bases, with 9 bases lying between them. The CDR3 has 15 amino acids. Germline assignment: CDR1 KGHSH and CDR2 LQKENI. CDR3 sequence reads: CASSPVPGSGNTIYF. The CDR3 nucleotides are TGTGCCAGCTCACCGGTTCCGGGCTCTGGAAACACCATATATTTT.

CDR3 residues: CASRAGTGNSYGYTF. Written as DNA, the CDR3 is TGTGCCAGTAGAGCCGGGACAGGGAACAGCTATGGCTACACCTTC. This chain connects TRBV19 to TRBJ1-2; 9 bases map to TRBD1. This CDR3 has 15 amino acids. V dropped 6 bases and J dropped 4; count of bases not matched to a gene: 9. The V gene's germline CDR1 is LNHDA and CDR2 SQIVND (reference sequence). Together with reference TRBV19 and TRBJ1-2, the CDR3 gives the full variable domain: DGGITQSPKYLFRKEGQNVTLSCEQNLNHDAMYWYRQDPGQGLRLIYYSQIVNDFQKGDIAEGYSVSREKKESFPLTVTSAQKNPTAFYLCASRAGTGNSYGYTFGSGTRLTVV.